The rows below give T cell receptor beta chains drawn from one sample of a study of T cell responses to AZD1222 COVID-19 vaccine. Measured with immunoSEQ multiplex PCR; TCRdb has only the in-frame clones, and not every one. The table includes 130,000 or so clones, nearly 95% detected once. The specimen was peripheral blood, collected on day 0 of AZD1222 vaccination. The receptors stem from an adult in good health. Both conserved end residues are part of each CDR3.

v_call cdr3_length cdr3_aa
TRBV10-3 15 CAISEPAQGGDGYTF
TRBV4-3 14 CASSQDLGPNEQFF
TRBV19 17 CASSVGTSGRITGELFF
TRBV28 13 CASSFPTNEKLFF
TRBV10-3 15 CAISVLGRSGNEQFF
TRBV18 12 CASSQGQGGYTF
TRBV3-1/TRBV3-2 15 CASQRRGGLTGELFF
TRBV2 17 CASSEYGGGGSGNTIYF
TRBV30 13 CAWSVVAGGELFF
TRBV11-2 14 CASSLGTGGSPLHF
TRBV6-7 16 CASSFIAGAPVCEQYF
TRBV18 19 CASSPPLARGRSSYNEQFF
TRBV6-5 16 CASSYGPITGLYGYTF
TRBV5-1 15 CASRGQGKMNTEAFF
TRBV30 15 CAWSDKGQVTYEQYF
TRBV10-3 13 CAISELGSTEAFF
TRBV9 14 CASSPGLAGNEQFF
TRBV6-2/TRBV6-3 15 CASSYSYRTSAEQYF
TRBV5-1 16 CASSLDPREGREAQYF
TRBV7-9 12 CASWNRGTEAFF
TRBV19 15 CASSIDRQGPYEQYF
TRBV21-1 15 CASSKRGDNSYGYTF
TRBV7-2 15 CASSLDLATNEKLFF
TRBV7-6 15 CASSLRADRDTEAFF
TRBV28 13 CASNRDSSYEQYF
TRBV14 16 CASSQQGDPHSYGYTF
TRBV7-6 18 CASSSDIIDGTMNTEAFF